Listed here are 32 T cell receptor beta chains from one sample, sequenced in a study of cytomegalovirus exposure and HLA in healthy donors. With 60 Vbeta and 13 Jbeta primers, the PCR was carried out. The data were produced by immunoSEQ multiplex PCR, yet TCRdb's version contains in-frame clones alone and is incomplete. The table lists 90,000 to 150,000 clones, roughly 76% of them singletons. The sequenced sample was PBMCs. These receptors all come from a man between 45 and 60 years old in good health and CMV-seropositive.

This clone was found a few times. The chain joins TRBV7-9 to TRBJ2-7, with D possibly being TRBD2 (6 bases). V gave up 5 bases and J gave up 4 bases, with 24 bases separating them. The CDR3 covers 17 residues. Germline lookup yields CDR1 SEHNR and CDR2 FQNEAQ (reference sequence). The CDR3 loop is CASSLDGSGQSRYEQYF. The DNA of the CDR3 is TGTGCCAGCAGCCTGGACGGGAGCGGCCAGAGCCGGTACGAGCAGTACTTC.

The chain has TRBV21-1 and TRBJ1-3. TRBV21-1 is assigned pseudogene status. The CDR3 covers 14 residues. CDR3 region: CASSKDLKGNTIYF. The CDR3 nucleotides are TGTGCCAGCAGCAAGGACTTAAAAGGAAACACCATATATTTT.

Comment on this clone: The sample has other DNA sequences that encode this CDR3 too. The rearrangement links TRBV5-1 to TRBJ2-5; tentative D call: TRBD2 (7 bases). The V gene's germline CDR1 is SGHRS and CDR2 YFSETQ. This CDR3 spans 15 amino acids. Trimming shortened V by 0 bases and J by 2 bases, and 11 bases separated the two germline ends. CDR3 in DNA: TGCGCCAGCAGCTTGGAGGGGGGGATACAAGAGACCCAGTACTTC. Its protein is CASSLEGGIQETQYF.

This chain links TRBV6-5 with TRBJ2-7; weak D call: TRBD2 (6 bases). The CDR3 has 15 amino acids. Germline loops: CDR1 MNHEY, CDR2 SVGAGI. The V and J ends lost 4 bases and 0 bases respectively, with 13 bases between them. CDR3 sequence (DNA): TGTGCCAGCAGTTTCGGGAGTGTCGTCTCCTACGAGCAGTACTTC. It encodes CASSFGSVVSYEQYF.

CDR3 residues: CASSLVERTGELFF. The CDR3 DNA follows: TGTGCCAGCAGCTTAGTGGAGCGTACCGGGGAGCTGTTTTTT. This chain uses TRBV7-9 with TRBJ2-2; D is unclear. The ends were cut back, 1 base at V and 5 bases at J, with 8 bases in the middle. From germline, CDR1 is SEHNR and CDR2 FQNEAQ (reference sequence). The CDR3 extends over 14 amino acids.

The V call is TRBV4-3, the J call TRBJ1-4; 9 nucleotides line up with TRBD1. This CDR3 region has 16 residues. The germline gives CDR1 LGHNA, CDR2 YSLEER. After removal of 0 bases from V and 7 bases from J, the junction contained 6 bases not matched to a gene. The CDR3 loop is CASSQDYRQGGEKLFF. The CDR3 DNA follows: TGCGCCAGCAGCCAAGATTATCGACAGGGGGGTGAAAAACTGTTTTTT.

The chain recombines TRBV7-2 with TRBJ2-7; 8 positions agree with TRBD2. V gave up 3 bases and J gave up 3 bases; unmatched junction bases: 4. Germline V lookup: CDR1 SGHTA, CDR2 FQGNSA. CDR3 length: 14 amino acids. CDR3 DNA: TGTGCCAGCAGCTTGGGGACTAGGCTCTACGAGCAGTACTTC. As protein: CASSLGTRLYEQYF.

This rearrangement joins TRBV4-1 to TRBJ2-1, with 12 bases that match TRBD2. Trimming removed 1 base from V and 8 bases from J; junction bases left unmatched: 6. Germline values: CDR1 MGHRA, CDR2 YSYEKL. The CDR3 contains 16 residues. CDR3 sequence: CASSQVLAGGRDEQFF. The CDR3 nucleotides are TGCGCCAGCAGCCAAGTACTAGCGGGAGGTAGGGATGAGCAGTTCTTC.

The table lists this clone with a few counts. This chain uses TRBV4-1 with TRBJ2-1; D call uncertain. Germline lookup yields CDR1 MGHRA and CDR2 YSYEKL. The CDR3 sequence is 13 residues long. Trimming took off 1 base at V and 8 bases at J, with 9 bases between the two ends. CDR3 DNA: TGCGCCAGCAGCCAAGGAGAATGGTATGAGCAGTTCTTC. Translated: CASSQGEWYEQFF.

The chain carries TRBV27 and TRBJ1-5, with D tentatively TRBD1 (6 bases). The V gene's germline CDR1 is MNHEY and CDR2 SMNVEV (reference sequence). CDR3 size: 14 residues. V shed 8 bases and J shed 3 bases, with 14 bases lying between them. The CDR3 region is CASWGHGANQPQHF. The CDR3 coding sequence is TGTGCCAGCTGGGGACACGGTGCCAATCAGCCCCAGCATTTT.

V gene TRBV29-1 combines with J gene TRBJ2-7, with 11 bases that match TRBD2. There are 17 residues in the CDR3. V trimming: 0 bases; J trimming: 1 base; junction bases outside the gene matches: 8. Germline lookup yields CDR1 SQVTM and CDR2 ANQGSEA. The CDR3 coding sequence is TGCAGCGTTGAAGATTGGGGACCTAGCGGGAGGTCCTACGAGCAGTACTTC. This translates into CSVEDWGPSGRSYEQYF.

The chain employs TRBV7-2 and TRBJ2-7, with D unresolved. V lost 5 bases and J 6 bases, leaving 14 bases between the germline ends. CDR1 and CDR2 from the germline V gene are SGHTA and FQGNSA. This CDR3 has 13 residues. The CDR3 DNA sequence: TGTGCCAGCAGCCTTGATGCGTCTAGCGAGCAGTACTTC. Its translation: CASSLDASSEQYF.

The chain joins TRBV19 to TRBJ2-7, with 8 positions matching TRBD2. From germline, CDR1 is LNHDA and CDR2 SQIVND (reference sequence). The length of the CDR3 is 14 residues. V lost 10 bases to trimming and J lost 3 bases; unmatched junction nucleotides: 11. The CDR3 sequence: CANISTSAFYEQYF. Written as DNA, the CDR3 is TGTGCCAACATTTCGACTAGCGCGTTCTACGAGCAGTACTTC.

V gene TRBV11-3 combines with J gene TRBJ2-3; 7 bases map to TRBD2. From germline, CDR1 is SGHNT and CDR2 YENEEA. The CDR3 runs to 16 residues. V was clipped by 0 bases and J by 7 bases; unmatched bases: 10. CDR3 nucleotide sequence: TGTGCCAGCAGCTTAGATGCTAGCGGTTGGGTGAATACGCAGTATTTT. Its protein product is CASSLDASGWVNTQYF. The complete variable domain, with remaining parts taken from reference TRBV11-3 and TRBJ2-3, reads EAGVVQSPRYKIIEKKQPVAFWCNPISGHNTLYWYLQNLGQGPELLIRYENEEAVDDSQLPKDRFSAERLKGVDSTLKIQPAELGDSAVYLCASSLDASGWVNTQYFGPGTRLTVL.

DNA of the CDR3: TGCGCCAGCAGCTCCTCCGCGAACACCGGGGAGCTGTTTTTT. This sequence encodes CASSSSANTGELFF. The chain combines TRBV5-1 with TRBJ2-2; D uncertain. The CDR3 consists of 14 residues. V gave up 3 bases and J gave up 0 bases, with 6 bases separating them. Per germline, CDR1 SGHRS and CDR2 YFSETQ.

This chain uses TRBV27 with TRBJ2-1; TRBD1 matches 10 bases. After removal of 5 bases from V and 6 bases from J, the junction contained 7 bases not matched to a gene. The V gene's germline CDR1 is MNHEY and CDR2 SMNVEV (reference sequence). The CDR3 has 15 residues. DNA for the CDR3: TGTGCCAGCAGTCCCGGGACAGGGGTAGCCAATGAGCAGTTCTTC. Translated: CASSPGTGVANEQFF.

The V call is TRBV6-5, the J call TRBJ1-2, with D uncertain. Looked up from germline, CDR1 is MNHEY and CDR2 is SVGAGI. V lost 7 bases to trimming and J lost 8 bases, with 17 bases between them. The CDR3 covers 13 residues. CDR3 in DNA: TGTGCCAGCATTAAGGGCGGAGGGTACGGCTACACCTTC. Translating gives CASIKGGGYGYTF.

This clone was seen a handful of times. This sequence joins TRBV6-6 and TRBJ1-1; D unresolved. The CDR3 covers 13 residues. Trimming cost V 0 bases and J 5 bases, with 7 bases left between them. Germline values: CDR1 MNHNY, CDR2 SVGAGI (reference sequence). The CDR3 nucleotides are TGTGCCAGCAGTTACTCGCGGAGGACTGAAGCTTTCTTT. Its protein is CASSYSRRTEAFF.

This chain uses TRBV5-8 with TRBJ1-5, with D unresolved. The CDR3 has 13 amino acids. V was pared by 4 bases and J by 11 bases, with 16 bases between. CDR1 and CDR2 (germline): SGHTS, YDEGEE. This chain's CDR3 is CASSTPGSLSQHF. CDR3 coding DNA: TGTGCCAGCAGCACCCCCGGGAGCCTGTCCCAGCATTTT.

The CDR3 region has the DNA TGTGCCAGCAGCCAAGATTTGGGACTTTATTCACCCCTCCACTTT. This codes for CASSQDLGLYSPLHF. The rearrangement joins TRBV14 to TRBJ1-6; D may be TRBD1 (5 bases). The V end was cut by 0 bases, the J end by 8 bases, with 11 bases between. Per germline, CDR1 SGHDN and CDR2 FVKESK. The CDR3 length is 15 residues.

The J gene is TRBJ2-2, the V gene TRBV6-1, with D hard to call. The V end lost 1 base, the J end lost 0 bases, and 6 bases lay between the germline ends. CDR1 and CDR2 from the germline V gene are MNHNS and SASEGT. The length of the CDR3 is 15 residues. The CDR3 DNA is TGTGCCAGCAGTGAAGGCTCGGCGAACACCGGGGAGCTGTTTTTT. It yields the protein CASSEGSANTGELFF.

The chain recombines TRBV5-4 with TRBJ2-7; 8 nucleotides match TRBD2. The germline gives CDR1 SGHNT, CDR2 YYREEE (reference sequence). The CDR3 is 15 amino acids. The V and J ends lost 5 bases and 2 bases, in that order; junction bases with no gene match: 9. The CDR3 here is CASSPRGGRTYEQYF. The CDR3 DNA sequence: TGTGCCAGCAGTCCCCGGGGGGGGAGGACCTACGAGCAGTACTTC.

The chain combines TRBV19 with TRBJ1-1, with D possibly matching TRBD1 (5 bases). Germline CDR1 and CDR2: LNHDA and SQIVND (reference sequence). The CDR3 contains 14 residues. The germline V and J ends were trimmed by 1 base and 11 bases, with 17 bases remaining between them. Here the CDR3 reads CASSIAVAGRKAFF. CDR3 DNA: TGTGCCAGTAGTATAGCGGTAGCAGGGAGGAAGGCTTTCTTT.

The chain combines TRBV27 with TRBJ1-1; 8 bases are shared with TRBD1. Germline CDR1 and CDR2: MNHEY and SMNVEV (reference sequence). The CDR3 spans 16 residues. V shed 4 bases, J shed 3 bases, and the junction held 10 bases outside the gene matches. The CDR3 is CASSSNRGQAYTEAFF. The DNA for the CDR3 is TGTGCCAGCAGTTCTAATAGGGGACAGGCCTACACTGAAGCTTTCTTT.

The chain couples TRBV6-5 to TRBJ2-6; 8 positions agree with TRBD2. CDR3 size: 16 residues. Germline CDR1 MNHEY, CDR2 SVGAGI. V was clipped by 2 bases and J by 0 bases; unmatched bases: 0. As DNA, the CDR3 is TGTGCCAGCAGTTACACTAGCGGCTCTGGGGCCAACGTCCTGACTTTC. Translation: CASSYTSGSGANVLTF.

The V and J genes are TRBV7-2 and TRBJ2-7, with 8 nucleotides matching TRBD1. The CDR3 totals 16 residues. Germline CDR1 and CDR2: SGHTA and FQGNSA. V dropped 3 bases and J dropped 5; count of bases not matched to a gene: 12. The CDR3 loop reads CASSLVFWDRYDEQYF. CDR3 sequence (DNA): TGTGCCAGCAGCTTGGTTTTCTGGGACAGGTATGACGAGCAGTACTTC.

The V gene is TRBV6-5, the J gene TRBJ2-1; the match to TRBD2 covers 10 bases. The CDR3 spans 15 residues. V dropped 5 bases and J dropped 5; count of bases not matched to a gene: 6. Germline V gene sequence: CDR1 MNHEY, CDR2 SVGAGI. The CDR3 is CASSQRGGANNEQFF. DNA for the CDR3: TGTGCCAGCAGTCAGCGGGGGGGAGCTAACAATGAGCAGTTCTTC.

This sequence joins TRBV2 and TRBJ1-5, with D possibly matching TRBD1 (5 bases). This CDR3 is built from 16 residues. Germline CDR1 SNHLY, CDR2 FYNNEI. The V end was cut by 3 bases, the J end by 0 bases, with 12 bases between. Here the CDR3 reads CASSDPRQYSNQPQHF. CDR3 nucleotides: TGTGCCAGCAGTGACCCCCGACAGTATAGCAATCAGCCCCAGCATTTT.

V is TRBV7-9 and J is TRBJ2-1; 11 bases are shared with TRBD2. CDR1 is SEHNR, CDR2 FQNEAQ, per germline (reference sequence). Trimming took 6 bases from V and 9 from J; bases not matched to a gene: 7. The CDR3 is 14 amino acids. CDR3 nucleotide sequence: TGTGCCAGCAGACTAGCGGGAGATCCGGGTGAGCAGTTCTTC. It codes for CASRLAGDPGEQFF.

CDR3 DNA: TGTGCCAGCAGCCAAACTGGGGCGCGTCAGCCCCAGCATTTT. Translation: CASSQTGARQPQHF. This chain links TRBV4-2 with TRBJ1-5, with D possibly being TRBD1 (5 bases). This CDR3 has 14 amino acids. Deletions cut 2 bases from V and 6 bases from J, with 11 bases between. Germline V gene lookup returns CDR1 LGHNA and CDR2 YNFKEQ.

This clone was counted a single time. The J gene is TRBJ2-3, the V gene TRBV4-1; D is possibly TRBD2 (5 bases). The CDR3 spans 15 residues. Germline V gene lookup returns CDR1 MGHRA and CDR2 YSYEKL. Trimming took off 0 bases at V and 0 bases at J, with 7 bases between the two ends. For the CDR3, the DNA is TGCGCCAGCAGCCAAGAGAGGGCTAGCACAGATACGCAGTATTTT. Translated: CASSQERASTDTQYF.

J is TRBJ1-1 and V is TRBV18; a weak D match, TRBD1 (6 bases). V was pared by 6 bases and J by 6 bases, with 17 bases between. The CDR3 sequence is 14 residues long. Per the germline V gene, CDR1 is KGHSH and CDR2 is LQKENI. The CDR3 loop reads CASSQSRGLAEAFF. The CDR3 DNA follows: TGTGCCAGCTCCCAGTCGCGGGGGCTCGCTGAAGCTTTCTTT. Full variable domain (missing parts from reference TRBV18 and TRBJ1-1): NAGVMQNPRHLVRRRGQEARLRCSPMKGHSHVYWYRQLPEEGLKFMVYLQKENIIDESGMPKERFSAEFPKEGPSILRIQQVVRGDSAAYFCASSQSRGLAEAFFGQGTRLTVV.